This T cell receptor beta chain is drawn from a study of blood T cell repertoires in COVID-19. Germline V gene data show CDR1 as SGDLS and CDR2 as YYNGEE. This CDR3 comprises 15 residues. V dropped 2 bases and J dropped 0 bases, with 9 bases sitting between them. Libraries were prepared by immunoSEQ multiplex PCR; TCRdb keeps only in-frame clonotypes and omits some of them. The sample lists 270,000 or so clones, less than 90% occurring once. This chain joins TRBV9 and TRBJ1-3; the D is unclear. The TCR comes from a human donor in a cohort sampled during active COVID-19. Sequenced material: peripheral blood. Here the CDR3 reads CASSVTASSGNTIYF. CDR3 nucleotide sequence: TGTGCCAGCAGCGTCACAGCCTCCTCTGGAAACACCATATATTTT.